These 16 T cell receptor beta chains were sequenced from one sample in a study of metastatic and nonmetastatic thyroid tumors. None of the patients had undergone any treatment ahead of thyroid surgery. TCRdb re-processed the PCR reads through MiXCR. Of about 82,000 clones listed, around 12% are singletons. The sample taken for sequencing was tumor tissue. The receptors derive from a female donor with papillary thyroid cancer or a benign thyroid nodule (not recorded which). Some clones in this sample may be carry-over from other donors' samples.

With respect to this clone: This may arise from a read error, as a much more abundant clone is one base away. This rearrangement joins TRBV25-1 to TRBJ1-2; the D is unclear. Trimming took 10 bases from V and 1 from J, leaving 7 bases between them. The germline CDR1 and CDR2 sequences are MGHDK and SYGVNS. The CDR3 consists of 11 residues. The CDR3 reads CAIYFNYGYTF. The CDR3 DNA sequence: TGTGCCATCTACTTTAACTATGGCTACACCTTC.

This clone was seen ten or more times. The chain employs TRBV7-9 and TRBJ2-6; a possible D gene is TRBD1 (6 bases). This CDR3 spans 13 amino acids. Deletions cut 5 bases from V and 4 bases from J, with 6 bases between. Germline CDR1 SEHNR, CDR2 FQNEAQ (reference sequence). The CDR3 reads CASSDRGANVLTF. In DNA form, the CDR3 reads TGTGCCAGCAGCGACAGGGGGGCCAACGTCCTGACTTTC.

On this clone itself: A read error is possible here, since a much larger clone lies one base away. V gene TRBV12-3 or TRBV12-4 combines with J gene TRBJ2-7; D is possibly TRBD1 (5 bases). CDR3 size: 13 residues. This chain's CDR3 is CASSPLQGGEQCF. The DNA of the CDR3 is TGTGCCAGCAGCCCACTCCAGGGCGGCGAGCAGTGCTTC.

This clone came up many times. The V call is TRBV5-1, the J call TRBJ2-3; possible D gene TRBD1, 6 bases. Germline V gene sequence: CDR1 SGHRS, CDR2 YFSETQ. The CDR3 totals 13 residues. V was pared by 6 bases and J by 4 bases, with 12 bases between. CDR3 in amino acids: CASKGGEADTQYF. CDR3 sequence (DNA): TGCGCCAGCAAAGGGGGAGAAGCAGATACGCAGTATTTT.

This clone was counted ten times or more. The J gene is TRBJ1-2, the V gene TRBV4-1, with no clear D. From germline, CDR1 is MGHRA and CDR2 YSYEKL. This CDR3 spans 15 amino acids. Trimming removed 1 base from V and 1 base from J, with 10 bases in between. The CDR3 coding sequence is TGCGCCAGCAGCCAAGGGGGAGGTTTTAACTATGGCTACACCTTC. Protein product: CASSQGGGFNYGYTF.

This clone has a count of ten or more. The chain carries TRBV12-3 or TRBV12-4 and TRBJ1-1, with a weak D call TRBD1 (5 bases). V was cut by 2 bases and J by 5 bases, with 15 bases left in between. CDR3 length equals 15 residues. The CDR3 loop is CASSLMGVGNTEAFF. The CDR3 bases are TGTGCCAGCAGTTTAATGGGGGTAGGGAATACTGAAGCTTTCTTT.

This clone was found many times. The gene calls are TRBV5-6 and TRBJ2-6; D ambiguous. Germline CDR1 and CDR2: SGHDT and YYEEEE. The CDR3 runs 14 residues. Deletions cut 4 bases from V and 4 bases from J, with 9 bases between. The CDR3 region has the DNA TGTGCCAGCAGCAATACCAGGGGGGCCAACGTCCTGACTTTC. Its protein product is CASSNTRGANVLTF.

Worth noting for this clone: It may be a read error: a sequence one base away is much more abundant. The sample holds other DNA sequences that translate to the same CDR3. The CDR3 nucleotides are TGTGCCAGCAGTTTAGCCAGGGTTGGTGACGGCTACACCTTC. It specifies CASSLARVGDGYTF. The J gene is TRBJ1-2, the V gene TRBV12-3 or TRBV12-4, with D tentatively TRBD1 (5 bases). V shed 0 bases and J shed 8 bases, with 13 bases lying between them. The CDR3 has 14 residues.

This clone came up many times. Different DNA sequences within this sample yield the same CDR3. The chain is built from TRBV5-1 and TRBJ1-1; D is undetermined. Between the trimmed V and J ends, which lost 2 bases and 1 base, there was a span of 9 bases. The CDR3 is 14 residues long. Germline CDR1 and CDR2: SGHRS and YFSETQ. CDR3 amino acids: CASSLSAANTEAFF. The CDR3 DNA reads TGCGCCAGCAGCTTATCGGCGGCGAACACTGAAGCTTTCTTT.

Only a few counts were recorded for this clone. A clone one base away is much larger, so this may be a read error. The chain has TRBV5-6 and TRBJ2-7; D unclear. V was cut by 4 bases and J by 4 bases, with 6 bases left in between. This CDR3 comprises 11 residues. Germline assignment: CDR1 SGHDT and CDR2 YYEEEE. This chain's CDR3 is CASSTEYEQYF. DNA for the CDR3: TGTGCCAGCAGCACAGAATACGAGCAGTACTTC. The complete variable domain, with remaining parts taken from reference TRBV5-6 and TRBJ2-7, reads DAGVTQSPTHLIKTRGQQVTLRCSPKSGHDTVSWYQQALGQGPQFIFQYYEEEERQRGNFPDRFSGHQFPNYSSELNVNALLLGDSALYLCASSTEYEQYFGPGTRLTVT.

There are many counts of this clone. CDR3 protein: CASSLFTGTGYNSPLHF. The CDR3 DNA follows: TGTGCCAGCAGCCTGTTCACCGGGACAGGCTATAATTCACCCCTCCACTTT. The rearrangement uses TRBV14 and TRBJ1-6, with 8 bases that match TRBD1. CDR1 SGHDN and CDR2 FVKESK come from the germline V gene. The length of the CDR3 is 17 residues. Trimming took 4 bases from V and 3 from J; bases not matched to a gene: 8.

This clone was counted a few times. V gene TRBV6-5 combines with J gene TRBJ2-7; TRBD2 is a possible D gene (5 bases). The CDR3 totals 12 residues. In germline, CDR1 is MNHEY, CDR2 SVGAGI. Deletions cut 3 bases from V and 11 bases from J, with 14 bases between. The CDR3 is CASSYSGNGKYF. CDR3 bases: TGTGCCAGCAGTTATTCCGGGAACGGGAAGTACTTC.

The sample holds a few counts of this clone. With a much larger clone just one base away, this may be a read error. This chain connects TRBV12-5 to TRBJ2-5, with D unresolved. Trimming pared 5 bases from V and 5 bases from J, leaving 12 bases between. The germline CDR1 and CDR2 sequences are LGHNT and FRNRAP. The length of the CDR3 is 13 residues. The chain's CDR3 is CASGHGALETQYF. The CDR3 nucleotides read TGTGCTAGTGGTCACGGTGCCCTCGAGACCCAGTACTTC.

This clone appeared many times. The chain combines TRBV6-2 or TRBV6-3 with TRBJ2-2, with D perhaps matching TRBD1 (5 bases). This CDR3 has 10 amino acids. The V gene's germline CDR1 is MNHEY and CDR2 SVGEGT. Trimming took off 10 bases at V and 8 bases at J, with 8 bases between the two ends. CDR3 bases: TGTGCCACCCAGGGAGGGGAGCTGTTTTTT. Translating gives CATQGGELFF.

On this clone itself: A much bigger clone sits one base away, suggesting this may be a read error. This rearrangement joins TRBV7-9 to TRBJ1-2; D might be TRBD1 (6 bases). The CDR3 extends over 14 amino acids. V lost 7 bases to trimming and J lost 4 bases, with 16 bases between them. Germline CDR1 SEHNR, CDR2 FQNEAQ (reference sequence). The CDR3 DNA follows: TGTGCCAGCATGGGCCAGGGGACCTCCTATGGCTACACCTTC. Its translation: CASMGQGTSYGYTF.

Comment on this clone: A much larger clonotype is one base distant, so this may be a read error. J is TRBJ2-5 and V is TRBV5-6, with 9 bases aligning to TRBD2. CDR1 and CDR2 (germline): SGHDT, YYEEEE. The CDR3 contains 16 residues. The CDR3 region has the DNA TGTGACAGCAGCCACACCGGGACTAGCTTTGTAGAGACCCAGTACTTC. It codes for CDSSHTGTSFVETQYF.